This T cell receptor (beta chain) was documented in a study of OX40 agonist ivuxolimab in advanced cancers. Across the whole study: Treatment of patients was with ivuxolimab, an agonistic anti-OX40 (CD134) antibody. Eligibility admitted prior anti-PD-1, anti-PD-L1 or anti-CTLA-4 therapy; about 39% had some.

With regard to this clone: Its antigen is not identified.

The CDR3 loop spans 13 amino acids. The V and J ends lost 8 bases and 5 bases, in that order; junction bases with no gene match: 5. The germline CDR1 and CDR2 sequences are MDHEN and SYDVKM. General study results and limits: The investigators did not determine what antigen specificity the expanded peripheral T cells had. Clonal expansion from baseline to week 6 occurred in both CD4+ and CD8+ T cells.

TCRdb's table, derived via immunoSEQ multiplex PCR, lists solely in-frame clones and lacks some. The table has around 20,000 clones, about 88% seen once. The rearrangement joins TRBV28 to TRBJ2-3, with 9 bases identical to TRBD1. This specimen was CD4+ or CD8+ T cells sorted from blood, taken in a trial of the OX40 agonist ivuxolimab. This TCR came from an adult with an advanced solid tumor such as melanoma, head and neck, liver or kidney cancer. For the CDR3, the DNA is TGTGCCAGCCGGGGACAGGGCAAAGATACGCAGTATTTT. Its protein is CASRGQGKDTQYF.